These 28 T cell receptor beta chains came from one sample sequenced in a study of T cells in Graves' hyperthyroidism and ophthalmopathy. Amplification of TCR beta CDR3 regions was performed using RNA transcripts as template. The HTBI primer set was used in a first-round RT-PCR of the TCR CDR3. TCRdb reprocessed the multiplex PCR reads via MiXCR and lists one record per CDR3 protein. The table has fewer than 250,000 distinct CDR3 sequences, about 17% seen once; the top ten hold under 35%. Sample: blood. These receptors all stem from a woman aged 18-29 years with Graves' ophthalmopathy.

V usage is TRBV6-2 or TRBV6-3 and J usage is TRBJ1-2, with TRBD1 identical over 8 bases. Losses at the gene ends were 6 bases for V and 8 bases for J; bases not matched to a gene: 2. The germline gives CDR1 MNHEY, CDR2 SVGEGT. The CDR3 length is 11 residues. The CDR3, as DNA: TGTGCCAGCAGGACAGGGGCCGGCTACACCTTC. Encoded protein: CASRTGAGYTF.

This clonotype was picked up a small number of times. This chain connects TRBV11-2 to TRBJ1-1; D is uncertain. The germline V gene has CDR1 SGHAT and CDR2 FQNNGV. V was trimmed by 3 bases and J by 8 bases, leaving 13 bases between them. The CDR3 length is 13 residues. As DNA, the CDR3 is TGTGCCAGCAGCTTGTTCGGTCAAGCCGAAGCTTTCTTT. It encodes CASSLFGQAEAFF.

The CDR3 loop is CSARGGDGTDTQYF. As DNA, the CDR3 is TGCAGTGCTCGGGGGGGCGATGGGACAGATACGCAGTATTTT. The gene calls are TRBV20-1 and TRBJ2-3, with 8 bases identical to TRBD2. The V and J ends lost 5 bases and 3 bases, in that order; junction bases with no gene match: 7. CDR3 length equals 14 residues. Germline lookup yields CDR1 DFQATT and CDR2 SNEGSKA (reference sequence).

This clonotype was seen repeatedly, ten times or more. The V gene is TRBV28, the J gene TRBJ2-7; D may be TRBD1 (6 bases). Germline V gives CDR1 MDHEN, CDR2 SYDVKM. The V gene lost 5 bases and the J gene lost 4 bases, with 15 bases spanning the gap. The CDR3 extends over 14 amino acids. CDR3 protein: CASSRPGADYEQYF. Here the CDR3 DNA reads TGTGCCAGCAGTCGACCAGGGGCCGATTACGAGCAGTACTTC.

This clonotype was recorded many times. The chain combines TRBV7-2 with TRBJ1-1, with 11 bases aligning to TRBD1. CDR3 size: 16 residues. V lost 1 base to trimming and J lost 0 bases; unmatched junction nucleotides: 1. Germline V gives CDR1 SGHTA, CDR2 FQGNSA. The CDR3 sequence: CASSLGDRGVNTEAFF. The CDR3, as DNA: TGTGCCAGCAGCTTAGGGGACAGGGGGGTGAACACTGAAGCTTTCTTT.

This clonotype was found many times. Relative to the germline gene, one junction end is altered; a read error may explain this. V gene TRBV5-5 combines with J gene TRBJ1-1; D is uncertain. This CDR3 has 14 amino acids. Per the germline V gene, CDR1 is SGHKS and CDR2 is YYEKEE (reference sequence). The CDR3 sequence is CANSSGLANTEAFF. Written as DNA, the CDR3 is TGTGCCAACAGCTCCGGACTGGCGAACACTGAAGCTTTCTTT.

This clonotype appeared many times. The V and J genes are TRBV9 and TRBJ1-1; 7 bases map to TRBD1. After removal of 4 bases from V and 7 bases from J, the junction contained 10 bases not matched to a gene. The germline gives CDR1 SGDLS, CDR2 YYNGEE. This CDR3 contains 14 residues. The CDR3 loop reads CASSLRGGAGEAFF. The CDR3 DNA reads TGTGCCAGCAGCCTCAGGGGGGGGGCGGGTGAAGCTTTCTTT.

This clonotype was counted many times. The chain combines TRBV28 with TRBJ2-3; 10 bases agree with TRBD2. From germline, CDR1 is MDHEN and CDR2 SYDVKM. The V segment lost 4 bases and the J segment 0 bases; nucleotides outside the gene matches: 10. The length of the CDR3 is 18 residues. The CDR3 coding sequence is TGTGCCAGCAGTTCAATACTCGGACTAGCGGATAGCACAGATACGCAGTATTTT. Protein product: CASSSILGLADSTDTQYF.

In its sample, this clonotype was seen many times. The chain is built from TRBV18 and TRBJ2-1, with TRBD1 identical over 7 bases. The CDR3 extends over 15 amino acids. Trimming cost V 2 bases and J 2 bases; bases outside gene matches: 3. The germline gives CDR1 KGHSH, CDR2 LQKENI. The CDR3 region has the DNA TGTGCCAGCTCACCAGTAGGGGGCGCCTACAATGAGCAGTTCTTC. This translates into CASSPVGGAYNEQFF.

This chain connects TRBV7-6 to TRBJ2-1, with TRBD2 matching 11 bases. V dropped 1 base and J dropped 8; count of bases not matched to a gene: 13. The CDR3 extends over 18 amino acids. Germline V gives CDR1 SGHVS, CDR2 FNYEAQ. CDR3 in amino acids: CASSLDGGLAGGRDEQFF. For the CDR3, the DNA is TGTGCCAGCAGCTTAGACGGAGGGCTAGCGGGAGGTCGGGATGAGCAGTTCTTC.

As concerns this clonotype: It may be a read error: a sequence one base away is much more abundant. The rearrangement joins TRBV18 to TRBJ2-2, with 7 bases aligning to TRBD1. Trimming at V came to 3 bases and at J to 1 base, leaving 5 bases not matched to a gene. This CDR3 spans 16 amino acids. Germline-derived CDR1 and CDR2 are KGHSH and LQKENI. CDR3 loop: CASSPLRQGNTGELFF. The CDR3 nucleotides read TGTGCCAGCTCACCTCTCAGACAGGGGAACACCGGGGAGCTGTTTTTT.

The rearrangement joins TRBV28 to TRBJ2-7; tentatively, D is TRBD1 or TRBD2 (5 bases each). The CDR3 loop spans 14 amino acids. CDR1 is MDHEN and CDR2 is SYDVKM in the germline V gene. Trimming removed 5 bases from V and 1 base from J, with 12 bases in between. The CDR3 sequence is CASSHDRLSYEQYF. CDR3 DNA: TGTGCCAGCAGTCACGACAGACTATCCTACGAGCAGTACTTC. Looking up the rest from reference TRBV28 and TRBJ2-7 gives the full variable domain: DVKVTQSSRYLVKRTGEKVFLECVQDMDHENMFWYRQDPGLGLRLIYFSYDVKMKEKGDIPEGYSVSREKKERFSLILESASTNQTSMYLCASSHDRLSYEQYFGPGTRLTVT.

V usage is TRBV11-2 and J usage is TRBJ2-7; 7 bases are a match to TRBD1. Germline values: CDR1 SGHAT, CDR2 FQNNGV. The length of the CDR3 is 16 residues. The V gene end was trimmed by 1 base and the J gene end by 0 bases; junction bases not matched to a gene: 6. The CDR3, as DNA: TGTGCCAGCAGCTTAGGGGGACAGACATACTCCTACGAGCAGTACTTC. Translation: CASSLGGQTYSYEQYF. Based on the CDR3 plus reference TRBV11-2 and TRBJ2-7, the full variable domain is EAGVAQSPRYKIIEKRQSVAFWCNPISGHATLYWYQQILGQGPKLLIQFQNNGVVDDSQLPKDRFSAERLKGVDSTLKIQPAKLEDSAVYLCASSLGGQTYSYEQYFGPGTRLTVT.

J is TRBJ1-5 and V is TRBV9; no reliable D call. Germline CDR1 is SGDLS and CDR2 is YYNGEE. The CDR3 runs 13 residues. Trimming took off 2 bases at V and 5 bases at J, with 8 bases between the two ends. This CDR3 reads CASSVDYDQPQHF. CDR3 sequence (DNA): TGTGCCAGCAGCGTGGATTATGATCAGCCCCAGCATTTT.

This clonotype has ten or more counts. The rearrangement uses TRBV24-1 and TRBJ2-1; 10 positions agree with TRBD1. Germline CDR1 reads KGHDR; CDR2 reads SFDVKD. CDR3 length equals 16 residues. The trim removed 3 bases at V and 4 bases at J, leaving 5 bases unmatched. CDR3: CATSDPGQGGYNEQFF. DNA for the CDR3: TGTGCCACCAGTGATCCTGGACAGGGGGGGTACAATGAGCAGTTCTTC.

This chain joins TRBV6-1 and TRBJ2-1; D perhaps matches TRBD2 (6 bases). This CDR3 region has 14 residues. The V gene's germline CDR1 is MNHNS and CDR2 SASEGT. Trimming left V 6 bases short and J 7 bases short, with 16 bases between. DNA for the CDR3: TGTGCCAGCAGGCGCCGGGACGGGGGAAATGAGCAGTTCTTC. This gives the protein CASRRRDGGNEQFF.

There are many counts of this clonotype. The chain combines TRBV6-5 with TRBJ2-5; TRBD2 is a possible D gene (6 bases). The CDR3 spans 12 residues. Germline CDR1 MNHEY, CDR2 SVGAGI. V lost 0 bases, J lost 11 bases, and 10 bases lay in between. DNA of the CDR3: TGTGCCAGCAGTTACTCGGAGGGTTCACAGTACTTC. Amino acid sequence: CASSYSEGSQYF.

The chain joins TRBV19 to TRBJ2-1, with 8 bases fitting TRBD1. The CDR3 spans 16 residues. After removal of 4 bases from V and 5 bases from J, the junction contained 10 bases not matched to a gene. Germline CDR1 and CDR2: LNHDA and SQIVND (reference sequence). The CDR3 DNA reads TGTGCCAGTAGTAAAACTTCCGGGACAGGCGACAATGAGCAGTTCTTC. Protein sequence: CASSKTSGTGDNEQFF.

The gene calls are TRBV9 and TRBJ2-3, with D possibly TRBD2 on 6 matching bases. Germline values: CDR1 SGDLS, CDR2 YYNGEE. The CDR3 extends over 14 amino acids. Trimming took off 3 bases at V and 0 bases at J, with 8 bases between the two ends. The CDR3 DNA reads TGTGCCAGCAGCGGGGCGGGGAGCACAGATACGCAGTATTTT. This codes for CASSGAGSTDTQYF.

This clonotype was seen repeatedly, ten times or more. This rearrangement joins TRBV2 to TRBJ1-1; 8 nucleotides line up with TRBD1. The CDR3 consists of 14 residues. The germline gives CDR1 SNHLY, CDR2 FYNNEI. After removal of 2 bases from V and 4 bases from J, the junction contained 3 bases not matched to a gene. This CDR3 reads CASSERQGATEAFF. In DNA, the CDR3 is TGTGCCAGCAGTGAACGGCAGGGGGCCACTGAAGCTTTCTTT.

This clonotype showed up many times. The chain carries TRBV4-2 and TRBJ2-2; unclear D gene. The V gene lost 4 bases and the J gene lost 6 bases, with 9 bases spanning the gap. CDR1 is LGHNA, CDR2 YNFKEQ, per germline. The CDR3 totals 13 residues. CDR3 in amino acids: CASSPLSPGELFF. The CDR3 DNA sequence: TGTGCCAGCAGCCCCCTCTCCCCCGGGGAGCTGTTTTTT.

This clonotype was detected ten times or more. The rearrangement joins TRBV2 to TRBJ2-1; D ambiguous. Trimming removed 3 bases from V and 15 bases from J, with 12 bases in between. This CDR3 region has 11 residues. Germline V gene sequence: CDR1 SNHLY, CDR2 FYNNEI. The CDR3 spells CASSDFEATFF. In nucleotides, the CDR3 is TGTGCCAGCAGTGACTTCGAGGCTACGTTCTTC. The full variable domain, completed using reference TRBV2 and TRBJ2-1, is EPEVTQTPSHQVTQMGQEVILRCVPISNHLYFYWYRQILGQKVEFLVSFYNNEISEKSEIFDDQFSVERPDGSNFTLKIRSTKLEDSAMYFCASSDFEATFFGPGTRLTVL.

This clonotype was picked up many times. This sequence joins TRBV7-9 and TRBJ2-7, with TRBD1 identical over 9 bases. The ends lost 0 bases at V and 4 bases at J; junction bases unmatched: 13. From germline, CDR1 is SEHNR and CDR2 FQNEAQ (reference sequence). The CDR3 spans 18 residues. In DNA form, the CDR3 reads TGTGCCAGCAGCTTAGCGCTACTCGGACAGGGGATGAATTACGAGCAGTACTTC. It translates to CASSLALLGQGMNYEQYF.

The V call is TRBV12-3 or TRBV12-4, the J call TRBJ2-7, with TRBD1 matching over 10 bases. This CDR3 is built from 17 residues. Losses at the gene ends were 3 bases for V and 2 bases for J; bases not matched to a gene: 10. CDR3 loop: CASSFTPGQGTPYEQYF. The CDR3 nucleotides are TGTGCCAGCAGTTTTACCCCGGGACAGGGGACCCCCTACGAGCAGTACTTC.

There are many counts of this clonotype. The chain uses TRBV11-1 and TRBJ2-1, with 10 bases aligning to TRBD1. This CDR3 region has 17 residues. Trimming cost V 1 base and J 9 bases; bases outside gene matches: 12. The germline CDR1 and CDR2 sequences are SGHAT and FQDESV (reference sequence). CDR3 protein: CASSLGFGDRGSCEQFF. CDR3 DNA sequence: TGTGCCAGCAGCTTAGGATTCGGGGACAGGGGTTCCTGTGAGCAGTTCTTC. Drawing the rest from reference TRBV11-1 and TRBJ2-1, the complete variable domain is EAEVAQSPRYKITEKSQAVAFWCDPISGHATLYWYRQILGQGPELLVQFQDESVVDDSQLPKDRFSAERLKGVDSTLKIQPAELGDSAMYLCASSLGFGDRGSCEQFFGPGTRLTVL.

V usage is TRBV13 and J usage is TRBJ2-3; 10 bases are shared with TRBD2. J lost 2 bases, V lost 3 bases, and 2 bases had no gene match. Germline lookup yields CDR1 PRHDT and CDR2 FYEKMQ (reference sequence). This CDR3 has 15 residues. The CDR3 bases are TGTGCCAGCAGCTTGGGACTAGCGCACACAGATACGCAGTATTTT. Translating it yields CASSLGLAHTDTQYF.

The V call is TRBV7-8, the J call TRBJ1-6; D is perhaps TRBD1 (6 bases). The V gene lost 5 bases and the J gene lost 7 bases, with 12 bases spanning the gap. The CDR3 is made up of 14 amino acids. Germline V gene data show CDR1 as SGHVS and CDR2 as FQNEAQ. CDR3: CASSPGQPNSPLHF. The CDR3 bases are TGTGCCAGCAGCCCCGGACAGCCAAATTCACCCCTCCACTTT.

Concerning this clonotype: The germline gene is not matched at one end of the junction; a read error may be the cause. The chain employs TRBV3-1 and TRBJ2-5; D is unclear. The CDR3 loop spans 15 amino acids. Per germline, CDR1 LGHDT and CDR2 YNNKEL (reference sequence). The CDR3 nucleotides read TGTGCCAGCAGCCAAGAGGTGGGCCTCAGCCCGACCCAATACTTC. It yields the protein CASSQEVGLSPTQYF.